The 7 T cell receptor beta chains presented below share a single source sample, sequenced in a study of T cells in Graves' hyperthyroidism and ophthalmopathy. Researchers amplified the TCR beta CDR3 regions from RNA transcripts. The HTBI primer set drove a first-round RT-PCR of the TCR CDR3. TCRdb reanalysed the multiplex PCR reads using MiXCR and keeps one entry per CDR3 protein. The sample lists roughly 600,000 distinct CDR3 sequences, about 14% occurring once. The sample comprised blood. These receptor sequences come from a woman in her 50s with Graves' ophthalmopathy.

This clonotype has a count of ten or more. The chain carries TRBV6-2 or TRBV6-3 and TRBJ2-7, with D unresolved. Germline V lookup: CDR1 MNHEY, CDR2 SVGEGT. There are 15 residues in the CDR3. The ends were cut back, 0 bases at V and 2 bases at J, with 11 bases in the middle. CDR3 sequence: CASSYSGPRAYEQYF. The CDR3 coding sequence is TGTGCCAGCAGTTACTCAGGGCCACGAGCCTACGAGCAGTACTTC.

The V and J genes are TRBV5-1 and TRBJ1-1; no clear D gene. Germline V CDR1 and CDR2: SGHRS, YFSETQ. The germline V and J ends were trimmed by 0 bases and 3 bases, with 9 bases remaining between them. The CDR3 loop spans 14 amino acids. DNA of the CDR3: TGCGCCAGCAGCTTGGGAAGGAAGTACACTGAAGCTTTCTTT. Translation: CASSLGRKYTEAFF.

Ten or more counts support this clonotype. J is TRBJ2-3 and V is TRBV20-1, with D possibly TRBD1 on 6 matching bases. There are 17 residues in the CDR3. Looked up from germline, CDR1 is DFQATT and CDR2 is SNEGSKA (reference sequence). With 5 bases removed from V and 2 bases from J, the gap between germline ends came to 23 bases. CDR3 sequence reads: CSAQDSGQPNPTDTQYF. CDR3 DNA sequence: TGCAGTGCTCAGGATTCGGGACAACCAAATCCCACAGATACGCAGTATTTT.

The chain has TRBV27 and TRBJ1-6, with D uncertain. CDR1 and CDR2 (germline): MNHEY, SMNVEV (reference sequence). Between the trimmed V and J ends, which lost 8 bases and 9 bases, there was a span of 5 bases. The CDR3 loop spans 10 amino acids. The CDR3 bases are TGTGCCAGCGGAGGTTCACCCCTCCACTTT. This encodes CASGGSPLHF.

This chain connects TRBV3-1 to TRBJ2-1, with TRBD2 matching over 11 bases. With 1 base clipped from V and 6 bases from J, the junction kept 5 bases outside the gene matches. Germline CDR1 is LGHDT and CDR2 is YNNKEL (reference sequence). This CDR3 has 16 amino acids. CDR3 residues: CASSQAGTSGTNEQFF. DNA of the CDR3: TGTGCCAGCAGCCAAGCCGGGACTAGCGGTACCAATGAGCAGTTCTTC.

This clonotype was seen repeatedly, ten times or more. The chain combines TRBV7-3 with TRBJ2-3, with D maybe TRBD2 (6 bases). Germline V gives CDR1 SGHTA, CDR2 FQGTGA. Deletions cut 5 bases from V and 6 bases from J, with 15 bases between. The length of the CDR3 is 14 residues. This chain's CDR3 is CASSLKAGMDTQYF. The CDR3 DNA reads as TGTGCCAGCAGCCTTAAGGCGGGGATGGATACGCAGTATTTT. The full variable domain, completed using reference TRBV7-3 and TRBJ2-3, is GAGVSQTPSNKVTEKGKYVELRCDPISGHTALYWYRQSLGQGPEFLIYFQGTGAADDSGLPNDRFFAVRPEGSVSTLKIQRTERGDSAVYLCASSLKAGMDTQYFGPGTRLTVL.

This clonotype was detected ten times or more. The rearrangement links TRBV28 to TRBJ2-7, with 13 bases that match TRBD2. J gave up 4 bases and V 6 bases, and 6 bases lay outside the gene matches. The CDR3 runs 15 residues. Germline CDR1 is MDHEN and CDR2 is SYDVKM. CDR3 protein: CASSPGTSGMYEQYF. CDR3 nucleotides: TGTGCCAGCAGCCCCGGGACTAGCGGGATGTACGAGCAGTACTTC.